These T cell receptor beta chains were read from a single sample in a study of radiotherapy plus CTLA-4 blockade in lung cancer. Data came from immunoSEQ multiplex PCR; TCRdb stores just in-frame clones and leaves some out. This sample has about 60,000 clones, with about 80% found just once. Sequenced here: peripheral blood, sampled from a patient treated with radiotherapy plus ipilimumab. The receptors were gathered from a human donor with non-small cell lung cancer who had a partial response to radiotherapy plus ipilimumab. Both conserved end residues are part of each CDR3. Fields, in order: D gene, clone size, J gene, V gene, CDR3 length, CDR3 DNA, CDR3 protein. D genes are given only for firm matches. The size field is filled for only some rows; it gives once, few, many or a size class.

d_call: TRBD2; clone_size: .; j_call: TRBJ2-5; v_call: TRBV4-2; cdr3_length: 17; cdr3_nt: TGTGCCAGCAGCCAAGGACTAGCGGGAGCAGCGGAAGAGACCCAGTACTTC; cdr3_aa: CASSQGLAGAAEETQYF
d_call: TRBD1; clone_size: .; j_call: TRBJ1-2; v_call: TRBV2; cdr3_length: 13; cdr3_nt: TGTGCCAGCGGGGACAGGGTAGCGCGTGGCTACACCTTC; cdr3_aa: CASGDRVARGYTF
d_call: .; clone_size: .; j_call: TRBJ2-1; v_call: TRBV13; cdr3_length: 15; cdr3_nt: TGTGCCAGCAGCTTCACCGGGGCGGGGGCCAATGAGCAGTTCTTC; cdr3_aa: CASSFTGAGANEQFF
d_call: TRBD1; clone_size: few; j_call: TRBJ1-1; v_call: TRBV18; cdr3_length: 13; cdr3_nt: TGTGCCAGTTCCAGGGGGCCAGACACTGAAGCTTTCTTT; cdr3_aa: CASSRGPDTEAFF
d_call: .; clone_size: few; j_call: TRBJ2-3; v_call: TRBV4-1; cdr3_length: 14; cdr3_nt: TGCGCCAGCAGCCAAGGTTCGGGACTTAATACGCAGTATTTT; cdr3_aa: CASSQGSGLNTQYF
d_call: .; clone_size: .; j_call: TRBJ2-7; v_call: TRBV7-6; cdr3_length: 15; cdr3_nt: TGTGCCAGCAGCTTAGCGCAGGGGTTGGGTTACGAGCAGTACTTC; cdr3_aa: CASSLAQGLGYEQYF
d_call: .; clone_size: few; j_call: TRBJ1-1; v_call: TRBV6-5; cdr3_length: 15; cdr3_nt: TGTGCCAGCAGTTACGCCCCAGGGGTAGGGACTGAAGCTTTCTTT; cdr3_aa: CASSYAPGVGTEAFF
d_call: .; clone_size: .; j_call: TRBJ1-2; v_call: TRBV6-6; cdr3_length: 15; cdr3_nt: TGTGCCAGCAGTCCGCTCCAGTCGAGGGACTATGGCTACACCTTC; cdr3_aa: CASSPLQSRDYGYTF
d_call: .; clone_size: .; j_call: TRBJ2-2; v_call: TRBV5-1; cdr3_length: 15; cdr3_nt: TGCGCCAGCAGCTTGGATAGTTTGGACACCGGGGAGCTGTTTTTT; cdr3_aa: CASSLDSLDTGELFF
d_call: .; clone_size: .; j_call: TRBJ2-5; v_call: TRBV9; cdr3_length: 15; cdr3_nt: TGTGCCAGCGGGCTCTATGGGGGGAACCGAGAGACCCAGTACTTC; cdr3_aa: CASGLYGGNRETQYF
d_call: .; clone_size: .; j_call: TRBJ1-5; v_call: TRBV5-1; cdr3_length: 14; cdr3_nt: TGCGCCAGCAGCTTCGAGGGAGGCAATCAGCCCCAGCATTTT; cdr3_aa: CASSFEGGNQPQHF
d_call: .; clone_size: .; j_call: TRBJ1-2; v_call: TRBV5-3; cdr3_length: 12; cdr3_nt: TGTGCCAGAACCGGCGGCTTTTATGGCTACACCTTC; cdr3_aa: CARTGGFYGYTF
d_call: TRBD2; clone_size: few; j_call: TRBJ2-5; v_call: TRBV6-1; cdr3_length: 14; cdr3_nt: TGTGCCAGCAGGGTAGCGGGGGGGCGTGAGACCCAGTACTTC; cdr3_aa: CASRVAGGRETQYF
d_call: .; clone_size: .; j_call: TRBJ2-2; v_call: TRBV5-6; cdr3_length: 16; cdr3_nt: TGTGCCAGCAGCTTGGAGGAGGGGGAGGGCACCGGGGAGCTGTTTTTT; cdr3_aa: CASSLEEGEGTGELFF
d_call: .; clone_size: .; j_call: TRBJ2-2; v_call: TRBV5-1; cdr3_length: 15; cdr3_nt: TGCGCCAGCAGCTCCAGCCGGGGAGTCACCGGGGAGCTGTTTTTT; cdr3_aa: CASSSSRGVTGELFF
d_call: TRBD1; clone_size: .; j_call: TRBJ1-6; v_call: TRBV11-2; cdr3_length: 17; cdr3_nt: TGTGCCAGCAGCTTAGCCAGGACAGGGGCCTTTAATTCACCCCTCCACTTT; cdr3_aa: CASSLARTGAFNSPLHF
d_call: .; clone_size: .; j_call: TRBJ1-1; v_call: TRBV18; cdr3_length: 14; cdr3_nt: TGTGCCAGCAGGGAGGCACGGAAGAACACTGAAGCTTTCTTT; cdr3_aa: CASREARKNTEAFF
d_call: TRBD1; clone_size: .; j_call: TRBJ2-2; v_call: TRBV9; cdr3_length: 17; cdr3_nt: TGTGCCAGCAGCCCCAGCCCCGGGACAGGGGGCACCGGGGAGCTGTTTTTT; cdr3_aa: CASSPSPGTGGTGELFF
d_call: TRBD1; clone_size: .; j_call: TRBJ2-1; v_call: TRBV6-1; cdr3_length: 14; cdr3_nt: TGTGCCAGCACCCAGACAGGGAGCCACAATGAGCAGTTCTTC; cdr3_aa: CASTQTGSHNEQFF
d_call: TRBD1; clone_size: .; j_call: TRBJ2-7; v_call: TRBV9; cdr3_length: 15; cdr3_nt: TGTGCCAGCAGCGAAAGGACAGGGCCCCTCTACGAGCAGTACTTC; cdr3_aa: CASSERTGPLYEQYF
d_call: .; clone_size: .; j_call: TRBJ1-1; v_call: TRBV13; cdr3_length: 14; cdr3_nt: TGTGCCAGCAGCTTAGGACAGGTGAACACTGAAGCTTTCTTT; cdr3_aa: CASSLGQVNTEAFF
d_call: TRBD2; clone_size: .; j_call: TRBJ2-5; v_call: TRBV5-4; cdr3_length: 17; cdr3_nt: TGTGCCAGCAGCCACCCGACTAGCGGGGGGGCCCAAGAGACCCAGTACTTC; cdr3_aa: CASSHPTSGGAQETQYF
d_call: .; clone_size: few; j_call: TRBJ1-1; v_call: TRBV5-4; cdr3_length: 13; cdr3_nt: TGTGCCAGCAGCGGCTCAGGGAACACTGAAGCTTTCTTT; cdr3_aa: CASSGSGNTEAFF
d_call: .; clone_size: .; j_call: TRBJ2-7; v_call: TRBV29-1; cdr3_length: 13; cdr3_nt: TGCAGCGTAGCCCGGGTCGCGGGCAACGAGCAGTACTTC; cdr3_aa: CSVARVAGNEQYF
d_call: .; clone_size: .; j_call: TRBJ2-1; v_call: TRBV5-1; cdr3_length: 12; cdr3_nt: TGCGCCAGCAGCTTTAACTACAATGAGCAGTTCTTC; cdr3_aa: CASSFNYNEQFF
d_call: TRBD2; clone_size: .; j_call: TRBJ2-7; v_call: TRBV5-3; cdr3_length: 14; cdr3_nt: TGTGCCAGAAGCGGGGGGACGGGAGGCAACGAGCAGTACTTC; cdr3_aa: CARSGGTGGNEQYF
d_call: .; clone_size: .; j_call: TRBJ2-6; v_call: TRBV5-1; cdr3_length: 19; cdr3_nt: TGCGCCAGCAGCTTCTACGACACCTTTAGCGCGTCTGGGGCCAACGTCCTGACTTTC; cdr3_aa: CASSFYDTFSASGANVLTF
d_call: .; clone_size: .; j_call: TRBJ2-3; v_call: TRBV9; cdr3_length: 17; cdr3_nt: TGTGCCAGCAGTGCAACCGGGGGAGGGGGGGCTCGAGATACGCAGTATTTT; cdr3_aa: CASSATGGGGARDTQYF
d_call: TRBD1; clone_size: .; j_call: TRBJ1-1; v_call: TRBV19; cdr3_length: 15; cdr3_nt: TGTGCCAGTAGGGTACAGGGGGCGGGGAACACTGAAGCTTTCTTT; cdr3_aa: CASRVQGAGNTEAFF
d_call: .; clone_size: .; j_call: TRBJ1-2; v_call: TRBV28; cdr3_length: 12; cdr3_nt: TGTGCCAGCATGGGAGCTAACTATGGCTACACCTTC; cdr3_aa: CASMGANYGYTF
d_call: .; clone_size: .; j_call: TRBJ1-4; v_call: TRBV7-6; cdr3_length: 16; cdr3_nt: TGTGCCAGCGCCCCTTATTATGAAGTAGCTAATGAAAAACTGTTTTTT; cdr3_aa: CASAPYYEVANEKLFF
d_call: TRBD1; clone_size: .; j_call: TRBJ1-2; v_call: TRBV6-6; cdr3_length: 14; cdr3_nt: TGTGCCAGCAGGGATCAGGGGGCCGGCTATGGCTACACCTTC; cdr3_aa: CASRDQGAGYGYTF
d_call: .; clone_size: .; j_call: TRBJ2-2; v_call: TRBV29-1; cdr3_length: 14; cdr3_nt: TGCAGCGTCGACGGGGTGGCGAACACCGGGGAGCTGTTTTTT; cdr3_aa: CSVDGVANTGELFF
d_call: TRBD2; clone_size: many; j_call: TRBJ2-7; v_call: TRBV6-5; cdr3_length: 15; cdr3_nt: TGTGCCAGCAGTTACCAAGGGACTAGTCCCTACGAGCAGTACTTC; cdr3_aa: CASSYQGTSPYEQYF
d_call: .; clone_size: .; j_call: TRBJ1-1; v_call: TRBV6-5; cdr3_length: 16; cdr3_nt: TGTGCCAGCAGTTACTCGCTAATCGCGAAGAACACTGAAGCTTTCTTT; cdr3_aa: CASSYSLIAKNTEAFF
d_call: .; clone_size: once; j_call: TRBJ2-7; v_call: TRBV19; cdr3_length: 16; cdr3_nt: TGTGCCAGTACCATGGGACCGGGACTCGCCGCGTACGAGCAGTACTTC; cdr3_aa: CASTMGPGLAAYEQYF
d_call: TRBD1; clone_size: .; j_call: TRBJ2-1; v_call: TRBV9; cdr3_length: 17; cdr3_nt: TGTGCCAGCAGCGTCATTCCAGAGGGACAGGTCTCCAATGAGCAGTTCTTC; cdr3_aa: CASSVIPEGQVSNEQFF
d_call: .; clone_size: .; j_call: TRBJ1-2; v_call: TRBV14; cdr3_length: 15; cdr3_nt: TGTGCCAGCAGCCAAGAAACGTTTCCCACTGCGATCTACACCTTC; cdr3_aa: CASSQETFPTAIYTF
d_call: TRBD2; clone_size: .; j_call: TRBJ2-1; v_call: TRBV9; cdr3_length: 15; cdr3_nt: TGTGCCAGCAGCGTAGTTGATAGCGGGGGGGCCGGGCAGTTCTTC; cdr3_aa: CASSVVDSGGAGQFF
d_call: TRBD2; clone_size: .; j_call: TRBJ2-5; v_call: TRBV7-2; cdr3_length: 13; cdr3_nt: TGTGCCAGCAGGCCTAGCGGCCAAGAGACCCAGTACTTC; cdr3_aa: CASRPSGQETQYF
d_call: .; clone_size: .; j_call: TRBJ1-1; v_call: TRBV19; cdr3_length: 14; cdr3_nt: TGTGCCAGTACACAGGGTCAATGGAACACTGAAGCTTTCTTT; cdr3_aa: CASTQGQWNTEAFF
d_call: .; clone_size: many; j_call: TRBJ2-2; v_call: TRBV10-3; cdr3_length: 13; cdr3_nt: TGTGCCATCAGAAAAACAGGGCCCGGGGAGCTGTTTTTT; cdr3_aa: CAIRKTGPGELFF
d_call: TRBD1; clone_size: .; j_call: TRBJ1-1; v_call: TRBV29-1; cdr3_length: 13; cdr3_nt: TGCAGCGTTAGGGGGACAGAGAACACTGAAGCTTTCTTT; cdr3_aa: CSVRGTENTEAFF
d_call: TRBD2; clone_size: .; j_call: TRBJ2-1; v_call: TRBV7-9; cdr3_length: 16; cdr3_nt: TGTGCCAGCAGCTTAGCGCATAGCGGGGGGAGGAATGAGCAGTTCTTC; cdr3_aa: CASSLAHSGGRNEQFF
d_call: .; clone_size: .; j_call: TRBJ2-2; v_call: TRBV19; cdr3_length: 15; cdr3_nt: TGTGCCAGTAGTCCGAGCGTGGGTGGTACCGGGGAGCTGTTTTTT; cdr3_aa: CASSPSVGGTGELFF
d_call: TRBD1; clone_size: few; j_call: TRBJ1-4; v_call: TRBV11-2; cdr3_length: 15; cdr3_nt: TGTGCCAGCAGCCTACAGCGACAGGGGAACGAAAAACTGTTTTTT; cdr3_aa: CASSLQRQGNEKLFF
d_call: .; clone_size: .; j_call: TRBJ2-7; v_call: TRBV2; cdr3_length: 11; cdr3_nt: TGTGCCACCACAGGGTCCTACGAGCAGTACTTC; cdr3_aa: CATTGSYEQYF